This T cell receptor (beta chain) was identified in a study of cytomegalovirus exposure and HLA in healthy donors. Germline-derived CDR1 and CDR2 are ENHRY and SYGVKD. V was pared by 2 bases and J by 2 bases, with 3 bases between. The CDR3 runs to 12 residues. The PCR made use of 60 Vbeta and 13 Jbeta primers. Using immunoSEQ multiplex PCR, the repertoire was profiled, and TCRdb retains in-frame clones only, with some absent. The sample records roughly 240,000 clones, around 76% being singletons. The sequenced material came from PBMCs. This clonotype was obtained from a woman aged 40 to 50 in good health and CMV-seropositive. The chain carries TRBV10-3 and TRBJ2-5; D gene unclear. The CDR3 nucleotides are TGTGCCATCAGTGAGGCGCAAGAGACCCAGTACTTC. It codes for CAISEAQETQYF.